Listed below are T cell receptor beta chains from one sample, sequenced in a study of T cell responses to AZD1222 COVID-19 vaccine. The protocol was immunoSEQ multiplex PCR, while the TCRdb copy is restricted to in-frame clones and leaves out a portion. The sample contains 100,000 or so clones, less than 95% of which appear only once. The specimen was peripheral blood, collected on day 0 of AZD1222 vaccination. These receptors originate from an adult in good health. Both conserved end residues are part of each CDR3.

V gene,J gene,CDR3 protein
TRBV27,TRBJ2-7,CASSARGGYEQYF
TRBV7-9,TRBJ1-1,CASSLMSGAGFF
TRBV7-9,TRBJ1-3,CASSRSGEYGNTIYF
TRBV12-3/TRBV12-4,TRBJ1-1,CASSWDGTEAFF
TRBV5-5,TRBJ1-6,CASSQVRTGDNSPLHF
TRBV5-1,TRBJ1-1,CASSPLLMNTEAFF
TRBV2,TRBJ2-3,CASSVASGGLLDTQYF
TRBV19,TRBJ2-7,CASSIRGQGVLSYEQYF
TRBV27,TRBJ1-1,CASSLRGSNTEAFF
TRBV5-4,TRBJ1-5,CASSSTPGSNQPQHF
TRBV5-5,TRBJ2-1,CASSLGRLKAGPSYNEQFF
TRBV20-1,TRBJ2-7,CSASEPSPGTHENWEQYF
TRBV5-8,TRBJ2-1,CASSLGLAGHNEQFF
TRBV6-6,TRBJ1-5,CASSQGQGQPQHF
TRBV18,TRBJ2-5,CASSQGTSGYQETQYF
TRBV5-1,TRBJ2-7,CASRALAEQYF
TRBV7-9,TRBJ1-4,CASSFTGGNEKLFF
TRBV7-2,TRBJ1-1,CASSSSRGTEAFF
TRBV28,TRBJ2-3,CASLKTESTDTQYF
TRBV10-3,TRBJ2-2,CAISQSKLQGAQTGELFF
TRBV24-1,TRBJ1-4,CATSEPRGSGEKLFF
TRBV5-4,TRBJ1-6,CASSTTGGNSPLHF
TRBV27,TRBJ2-7,CASSSTGLYEQYF
TRBV19,TRBJ2-5,CASSARTKETQYF
TRBV5-5,TRBJ2-1,CASTVGQGSYNEQFF
TRBV20-1,TRBJ1-1,CSASNKGRATEAFF
TRBV12-3/TRBV12-4,TRBJ1-1,CATTTGLNTEAFF
TRBV12-3/TRBV12-4,TRBJ2-2,CASSLHGGELFF
TRBV27,TRBJ1-1,CATSGLMNTEAFF
TRBV27,TRBJ2-3,CASSPDGEDTQYF
TRBV19,TRBJ1-2,CATSRINYGYTF
TRBV28,TRBJ2-3,CASALDRQEPSTDTQYF
TRBV5-4,TRBJ1-1,CASSPQGETEAFF
TRBV9,TRBJ2-7,CASSVHRDSEQYF
TRBV30,TRBJ1-6,CAWTGTVNSPLHF
TRBV7-8,TRBJ2-7,CASSLLGYEQYF
TRBV19,TRBJ1-4,CASSIRRGRNEKLFF
TRBV7-3,TRBJ2-5,CASSLGNQETQYF
TRBV18,TRBJ1-2,CASSPTDGPLGGYTF
TRBV11-1,TRBJ2-3,CASSLDPSTDTQYF
TRBV19,TRBJ2-7,CASSPTGFPYEQYF
TRBV19,TRBJ1-4,CASTEGPNEKLFF